The clone carrying this T cell receptor (beta chain) was picked up a small number of times. These data are taken from a study of blood T cell repertoires in COVID-19. Background on the study: Sites in the United States, Italy and Spain provided acute and convalescent COVID-19 samples.

Per the original methods: Scientists estimated how many nucleated cells there were by amplifying reference gene primers. Data came from immunoSEQ multiplex PCR; TCRdb stores just in-frame clones and leaves some out. For V, J and clone size, that table is used; D and trimming come from the DNA. There are roughly 110,000 clones in the sample; 80% to 85% occur only once, and about 4% lies in the top ten. Trimming pared 0 bases from V and 5 bases from J, leaving 16 bases between. The CDR3 sequence is 16 residues long. The germline V gene encodes CDR1 WNHNN and CDR2 SYGVQD (reference sequence). The clonotype comes from a human donor in a cohort sampled during active COVID-19. What was sequenced was peripheral blood. This rearrangement joins TRBV10-1 to TRBJ2-5; weak D call: TRBD2 (5 bases). In DNA, the CDR3 is TGCGCCAGCAGTGAGTCGACTGGCGGGTTACGGGAGACCCAGTACTTC. This encodes CASSESTGGLRETQYF.